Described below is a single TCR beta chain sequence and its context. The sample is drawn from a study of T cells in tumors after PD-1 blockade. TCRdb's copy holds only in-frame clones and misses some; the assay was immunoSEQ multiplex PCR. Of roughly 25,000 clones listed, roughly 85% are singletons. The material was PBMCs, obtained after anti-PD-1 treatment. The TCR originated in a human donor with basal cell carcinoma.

The CDR3 protein is CASSLRGPVTEAFF. CDR3 bases: TGTGCCAGCAGTTTGCGGGGACCCGTCACTGAAGCTTTCTTT. The chain carries TRBV27 and TRBJ1-1, with D perhaps TRBD1 (5 bases). This CDR3 region has 14 residues. Germline-derived CDR1 and CDR2 are MNHEY and SMNVEV (reference sequence). Trimming removed 3 bases from V and 4 bases from J, with 12 bases in between.